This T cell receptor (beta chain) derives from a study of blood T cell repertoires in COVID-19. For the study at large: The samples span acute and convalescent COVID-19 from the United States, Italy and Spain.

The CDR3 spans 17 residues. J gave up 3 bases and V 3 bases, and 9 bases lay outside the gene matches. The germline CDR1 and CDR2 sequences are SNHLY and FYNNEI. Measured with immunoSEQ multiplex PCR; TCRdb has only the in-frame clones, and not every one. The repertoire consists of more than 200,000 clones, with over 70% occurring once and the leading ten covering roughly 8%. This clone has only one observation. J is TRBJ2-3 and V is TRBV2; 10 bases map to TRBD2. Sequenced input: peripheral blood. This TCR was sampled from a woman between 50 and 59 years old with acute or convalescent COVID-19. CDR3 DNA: TGTGCCAGCAGTGACTCTAGCGGGAGTGGTTCGACAGATACGCAGTATTTT. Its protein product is CASSDSSGSGSTDTQYF. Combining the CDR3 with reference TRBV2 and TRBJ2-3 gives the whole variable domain EPEVTQTPSHQVTQMGQEVILRCVPISNHLYFYWYRQILGQKVEFLVSFYNNEISEKSEIFDDQFSVERPDGSNFTLKIRSTKLEDSAMYFCASSDSSGSGSTDTQYFGPGTRLTVL.